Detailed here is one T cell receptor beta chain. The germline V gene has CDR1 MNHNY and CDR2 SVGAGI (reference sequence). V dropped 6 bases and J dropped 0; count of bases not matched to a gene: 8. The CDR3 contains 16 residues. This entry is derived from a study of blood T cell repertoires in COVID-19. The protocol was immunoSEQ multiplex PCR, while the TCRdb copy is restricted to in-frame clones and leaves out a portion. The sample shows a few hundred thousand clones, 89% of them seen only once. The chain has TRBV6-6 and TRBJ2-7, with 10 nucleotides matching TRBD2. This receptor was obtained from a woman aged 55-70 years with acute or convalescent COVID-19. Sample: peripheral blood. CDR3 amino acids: CASSRASGGFSYEQYF. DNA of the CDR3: TGTGCCAGCAGCCGGGCTAGCGGGGGTTTCTCCTACGAGCAGTACTTC.